The 18 T cell receptor beta chains below all came from one sample that was sequenced in a study of blood T cell repertoires in COVID-19. This table comes from immunoSEQ multiplex PCR, and its TCRdb copy is limited to in-frame clones, with some not included. The sample consists of around 160,000 clones, around nine tenths of them appearing once. Sequencing input: peripheral blood. The receptors derive from a woman between 65 and 79 years old with COVID-19, enrolled during active disease.

This chain connects TRBV5-1 to TRBJ1-6; no firm D call. The germline V gene has CDR1 SGHRS and CDR2 YFSETQ. Trimming removed 0 bases from V and 10 bases from J, with 11 bases in between. The CDR3 has 14 amino acids. The CDR3 spells CASSLEGGRSPLHF. DNA of the CDR3: TGCGCCAGCAGCTTGGAGGGTGGGAGATCACCCCTCCACTTT.

As for this clone: Germline and junction disagree at one end, which may indicate a read error. The chain recombines TRBV7-7 with TRBJ2-5; 12 nucleotides match TRBD2. Germline V gene lookup returns CDR1 SSHAT and CDR2 FNYEAQ (reference sequence). The CDR3 runs to 15 residues. Here the CDR3 reads CASSRLAGGQETQYF. CDR3 nucleotides: TGTGCTAGCAGCCGCCTAGCGGGGGGGCAAGAGACCCAGTACTTC.

CDR3 region: CASSPAEAYQPQHF. The CDR3 coding sequence is TGTGCCAGCTCACCAGCGGAGGCCTATCAGCCCCAGCATTTT. V is TRBV18 and J is TRBJ1-5; D gene ambiguous. Germline V gene lookup returns CDR1 KGHSH and CDR2 LQKENI. Trimming took off 2 bases at V and 5 bases at J, with 10 bases between the two ends. CDR3 length: 14 residues.

The chain combines TRBV5-1 with TRBJ2-5; the D is unclear. CDR3 length: 15 residues. V lost 0 bases and J 5 bases, leaving 14 bases between the germline ends. The V gene's germline CDR1 is SGHRS and CDR2 YFSETQ. CDR3 loop: CASSLAPFSLETQYF. DNA for the CDR3: TGCGCCAGCAGCTTGGCCCCCTTTAGCCTGGAGACCCAGTACTTC.

CDR3 sequence reads: CASSLSGVGEKLFF. The CDR3 DNA reads as TGTGCCAGCAGTTTATCAGGGGTGGGTGAAAAACTGTTTTTT. The chain has TRBV27 and TRBJ1-4, with D tentatively TRBD1 (5 bases). Germline values: CDR1 MNHEY, CDR2 SMNVEV (reference sequence). The CDR3 sequence is 14 residues long. V lost 0 bases and J 7 bases, leaving 9 bases between the germline ends. Full variable domain (rest looked up from reference TRBV27 and TRBJ1-4): EAQVTQNPRYLITVTGKKLTVTCSQNMNHEYMSWYRQDPGLGLRQIYYSMNVEVTDKGDVPEGYKVSRKEKRNFPLILESPSPNQTSLYFCASSLSGVGEKLFFGSGTQLSVL.

The genes are TRBV12-5 and TRBJ2-1; 9 bases are shared with TRBD2. Germline loops: CDR1 LGHNT, CDR2 FRNRAP. With 2 bases clipped from V and 0 bases from J, the junction kept 5 bases outside the gene matches. This CDR3 is 17 amino acids long. The CDR3 DNA reads as TGTGCTAGTGGTTTGTGGGGTAGCGGGGGCTCCTACAATGAGCAGTTCTTC. Encoded protein: CASGLWGSGGSYNEQFF.

The genes are TRBV3-1 (or the pseudogene TRBV3-2) and TRBJ1-1; the D is unclear. CDR1 LGHDT and CDR2 YNNKEL come from the germline V gene (reference sequence). V dropped 1 base and J dropped 1 base, with 7 bases sitting between them. The CDR3 is made up of 14 amino acids. This chain's CDR3 is CASSQGNTNTEAFF. CDR3 nucleotide sequence: TGTGCCAGCAGCCAAGGAAACACGAACACTGAAGCTTTCTTT.

The V and J genes are TRBV27 and TRBJ1-6, with TRBD1 as a possible D gene (6 bases). V shed 5 bases and J shed 4 bases, with 9 bases lying between them. Per the germline V gene, CDR1 is MNHEY and CDR2 is SMNVEV (reference sequence). The CDR3 spans 14 residues. The CDR3 coding sequence is TGTGCCAGCAGTGTAGGACAGTATAATTCACCCCTCCACTTT. This codes for CASSVGQYNSPLHF.

The chain uses TRBV28 and TRBJ1-2; D unclear. Germline V lookup: CDR1 MDHEN, CDR2 SYDVKM. This CDR3 contains 12 residues. V shed 6 bases and J shed 5 bases, with 10 bases lying between them. For the CDR3, the DNA is TGTGCCAGCAGCTCTCCCCGGTATGGCTACACCTTC. Its protein is CASSSPRYGYTF.

J is TRBJ1-2 and V is TRBV7-9; perhaps TRBD1 as D (6 bases). V lost 3 bases to trimming and J lost 6 bases, with 14 bases between them. Germline CDR1 and CDR2: SEHNR and FQNEAQ (reference sequence). The CDR3 is 14 residues long. The CDR3 here is CASSFGGRANGYTF. The CDR3 DNA is TGTGCCAGCAGCTTTGGGGGCAGGGCTAATGGCTACACCTTC.

The chain has TRBV29-1 and TRBJ2-2; 10 bases align to TRBD2. The CDR3 has 14 amino acids. CDR1 and CDR2 from the germline V gene are SQVTM and ANQGSEA. Trimming at V came to 4 bases and at J to 6 bases, leaving 5 bases not matched to a gene. As DNA, the CDR3 is TGCAGCGTTGCGAGTAGCGGGGGGTCCGGGGAGCTGTTTTTT. This gives the protein CSVASSGGSGELFF.

In its sample, this clone was seen once. The gene calls are TRBV4-1 and TRBJ1-6; 8 nucleotides align to TRBD1. The CDR3 has 14 amino acids. From germline, CDR1 is MGHRA and CDR2 YSYEKL. V dropped 5 bases and J dropped 9; count of bases not matched to a gene: 6. The CDR3 is CASSTRQGSSPLHF. CDR3 DNA: TGCGCCAGCAGCACGAGACAGGGGAGTTCACCCCTCCACTTT.

The chain couples TRBV20-1 to TRBJ2-5; a possible D gene is TRBD1 (6 bases). Trimming took 3 bases from V and 7 from J, leaving 15 bases between them. Germline V gene data show CDR1 as DFQATT and CDR2 as SNEGSKA (reference sequence). The CDR3 contains 13 residues. CDR3 nucleotides: TGCAGTGCTAGTAATCAGGCCAGGGGGACCCAGTACTTC. This gives the protein CSASNQARGTQYF.

The genes are TRBV2 and TRBJ1-6; D possibly corresponds to TRBD1 (5 bases). The CDR3 consists of 14 residues. V lost 6 bases and J 8 bases, leaving 14 bases between the germline ends. Germline V CDR1 and CDR2: SNHLY, FYNNEI. CDR3 coding DNA: TGTGCCAGCAGAAGCGGGACGGCCCATTCACCCCTCCACTTT. It yields the protein CASRSGTAHSPLHF.

The V call is TRBV9, the J call TRBJ2-1; TRBD2 might be the D (6 bases). CDR1 and CDR2 from the germline V gene are SGDLS and YYNGEE. V lost 0 bases, J lost 4 bases, and 17 bases lay in between. The CDR3 runs to 17 residues. In DNA, the CDR3 is TGTGCCAGCAGCGTAGAGGGAGGTTACGTGGGTTACAATGAGCAGTTCTTC. It yields the protein CASSVEGGYVGYNEQFF.

This sequence joins TRBV5-4 and TRBJ1-1; 7 nucleotides line up with TRBD1. The CDR3 has 13 amino acids. The trim removed 2 bases at V and 4 bases at J, leaving 2 bases unmatched. Per germline, CDR1 SGHNT and CDR2 YYREEE (reference sequence). CDR3 loop: CASSFRGVTEAFF. CDR3 bases: TGTGCCAGCAGCTTCAGGGGGGTCACTGAAGCTTTCTTT.

V gene TRBV7-8 combines with J gene TRBJ2-1, with 11 bases that match TRBD2. Germline CDR1 SGHVS, CDR2 FQNEAQ. Unmatched junction bases numbered 6, after V lost 5 bases and J lost 6 bases. This CDR3 has 15 residues. The CDR3 here is CASSPIAGGSNEQFF. The CDR3 DNA follows: TGTGCCAGCAGCCCCATAGCGGGGGGGAGCAATGAGCAGTTCTTC.

The rearrangement joins TRBV29-1 to TRBJ1-1; D may be TRBD1 (5 bases). Trimming pared 6 bases from V and 0 bases from J, leaving 17 bases between. The germline V gene encodes CDR1 SQVTM and CDR2 ANQGSEA. This CDR3 is built from 15 residues. In DNA, the CDR3 is TGCAGCGTCAAACCGGGAGGGGTTATGAACACTGAAGCTTTCTTT. It is translated as CSVKPGGVMNTEAFF.